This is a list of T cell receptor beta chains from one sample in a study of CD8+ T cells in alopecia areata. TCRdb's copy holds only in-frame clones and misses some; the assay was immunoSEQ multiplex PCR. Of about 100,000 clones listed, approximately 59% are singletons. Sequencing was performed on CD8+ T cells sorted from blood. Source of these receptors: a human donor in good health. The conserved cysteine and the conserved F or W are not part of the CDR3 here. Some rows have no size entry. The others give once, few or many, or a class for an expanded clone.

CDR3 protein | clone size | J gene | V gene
ASSPGGGHNEQF | - | TRBJ2-1 | TRBV5-1
ASREATQGNYGYT | few | TRBJ1-2 | TRBV5-1
ASSQFAGRREDTQY | - | TRBJ2-3 | TRBV4-1
ASSVNPATHFQETQY | - | TRBJ2-5 | TRBV9
ASSRSDRPYNSPLH | - | TRBJ1-6 | TRBV2
ASSSALETGAAYEQY | - | TRBJ2-7 | TRBV13
ASSEYSYEQY | - | TRBJ2-7 | TRBV10-2
ASIRGTSGSNEQF | few | TRBJ2-1 | TRBV2
ASSLSGTNSPLH | once | TRBJ1-6 | TRBV28
ASSLGTAELQETQY | - | TRBJ2-5 | TRBV11-2
ASSLLGAINQPQH | - | TRBJ1-5 | TRBV19
ASSYSLAVLETQY | few | TRBJ2-5 | TRBV11-1
ASSSRTGGDYGYT | - | TRBJ1-2 | TRBV25-1
ASSESQNQPQH | - | TRBJ1-5 | TRBV10-1
AWSLGMETQY | - | TRBJ2-5 | TRBV30
ASSPNRVKNIQY | - | TRBJ2-4 | TRBV18
ASSLLGTEAF | - | TRBJ1-1 | TRBV5-6
AWVFSRGSEAF | many | TRBJ1-1 | TRBV30
ASSEGSRDNSPLH | many | TRBJ1-6 | TRBV6-1
ASSLGTGSPEAF | - | TRBJ1-1 | TRBV5-6
ASRQNAYSEQY | - | TRBJ2-7 | TRBV5-1
ASSLAGVLNEQF | - | TRBJ2-1 | TRBV5-1
ASSVGNRGAIGYT | - | TRBJ1-2 | TRBV9
ASSLGYGNTEAF | - | TRBJ1-1 | TRBV5-6
ASTGAYEQY | - | TRBJ2-7 | TRBV13
ASMEGRSEQY | few | TRBJ2-7 | TRBV28
ASSLGTNIQY | - | TRBJ2-4 | TRBV13
ATSGVLSNQPQH | once | TRBJ1-5 | TRBV15
ASSFSSTVIQPQH | few | TRBJ1-5 | TRBV27
ASSLSPWYQETQY | few | TRBJ2-5 | TRBV11-2
ASSGGGESYNEQF | - | TRBJ2-1 | TRBV2
ASSSDSSPEGQPQH | - | TRBJ1-5 | TRBV7-9
ASSGQGGTGELF | - | TRBJ2-2 | TRBV6-6
ASSIHPRDKNTEAF | few | TRBJ1-1 | TRBV7-9
ASSSKPGLAGRSETQY | - | TRBJ2-5 | TRBV7-9
SVEGRNTEAF | - | TRBJ1-1 | TRBV29-1
ASSLGFGQGNTEAF | - | TRBJ1-1 | TRBV11-2
ASSLRVTEQF | - | TRBJ2-1 | TRBV7-9
ASSLYHGDQPQH | - | TRBJ1-5 | TRBV27
ASRGENEQY | few | TRBJ2-7 | TRBV2
ASSWGQGNYGYT | - | TRBJ1-2 | TRBV13
ASSESAGSSYEQY | few | TRBJ2-7 | TRBV6-1